The present TCR beta chain was sequenced within a study of blood T cell repertoires in COVID-19. CDR1 GTSNPN and CDR2 SVGIG come from the germline V gene (reference sequence). This CDR3 has 15 amino acids. V was cut by 4 bases and J by 6 bases, with 19 bases left in between. Assay: immunoSEQ multiplex PCR; the TCRdb copy retains only in-frame clones and omits some. The top ten clones hold approximately 7.4% of a sample with hundreds of thousands of clones, roughly 86% of them seen once. The clonotype comes from a woman in her 70s with COVID-19, enrolled during active disease. Material: peripheral blood. This rearrangement joins TRBV30 to TRBJ1-5, with D tentatively TRBD1 (6 bases). The CDR3 DNA reads TGTGCCTGGACAGCCGGGTCAGGGGTAGGTCAGCCCCAGCATTTT. This encodes CAWTAGSGVGQPQHF. Together with reference TRBV30 and TRBJ1-5, the CDR3 gives the full variable domain: SQTIHQWPATLVQPVGSPLSLECTVEGTSNPNLYWYRQAAGRGLQLLFYSVGIGQISSEVPQNLSASRPQDRQFILSSKKLLLSDSGFYLCAWTAGSGVGQPQHFGDGTRLSIL.